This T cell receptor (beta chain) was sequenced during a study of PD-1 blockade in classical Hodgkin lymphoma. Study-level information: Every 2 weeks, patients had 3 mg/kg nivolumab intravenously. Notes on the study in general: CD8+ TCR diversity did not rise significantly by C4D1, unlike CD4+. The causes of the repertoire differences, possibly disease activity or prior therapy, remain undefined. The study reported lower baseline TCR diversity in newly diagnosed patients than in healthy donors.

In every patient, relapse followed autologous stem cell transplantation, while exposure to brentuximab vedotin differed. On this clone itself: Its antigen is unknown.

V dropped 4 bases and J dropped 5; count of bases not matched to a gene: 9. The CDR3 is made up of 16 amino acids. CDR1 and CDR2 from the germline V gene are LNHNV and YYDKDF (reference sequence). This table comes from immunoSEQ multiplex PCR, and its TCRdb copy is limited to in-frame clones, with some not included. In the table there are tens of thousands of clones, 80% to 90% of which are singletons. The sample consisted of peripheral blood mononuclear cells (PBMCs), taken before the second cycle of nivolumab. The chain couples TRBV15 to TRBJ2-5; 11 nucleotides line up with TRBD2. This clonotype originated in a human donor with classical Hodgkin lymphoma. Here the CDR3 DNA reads TGTGCCACCAGCATAACTAGACTAGCGGGGAGGGAGACCCAGTACTTC. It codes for CATSITRLAGRETQYF.